This T cell receptor (beta chain) stems from a study of T cell responses to AZD1222 COVID-19 vaccine. Generated by immunoSEQ multiplex PCR, the TCRdb table keeps only in-frame clones and is missing some. The repertoire holds approximately 150,000 clones, 85% to 95% seen once, with 12% in the top ten. General observations from the study: Close to half of all spike-specific TCRs reportedly target regions of the variants that are unmutated. Mostly white British, mostly female donors; authors suggested clonal diversity may be underestimated. Spike-specific TCR breadth and depth were elevated following two AZD1222 doses.

Notes on this clone: The antigen remains undetermined.

V gave up 3 bases and J gave up 4 bases, with 16 bases separating them. The germline V gene encodes CDR1 SGHAT and CDR2 FQNNGV. The CDR3 has 15 amino acids. This clonotype was obtained from an adult who had recovered from COVID-19. This sequence joins TRBV11-2 and TRBJ2-7, with a tentative D call TRBD1 (6 bases). This material consisted of peripheral blood, taken after recovery from COVID-19. In DNA, the CDR3 is TGTGCCAGCAGCTTGCACAGGGTTGAGCCATACGAGCAGTACTTC. Protein: CASSLHRVEPYEQYF.